The 10 T cell receptor beta chains below were found in one sample sequenced in a study of T cells in Graves' hyperthyroidism and ophthalmopathy. The CDR3 regions of TCR beta were amplified from RNA transcripts. The HTBI primer set was used in a first-round RT-PCR of the TCR CDR3. Each CDR3 protein is one row after TCRdb ran MiXCR on the multiplex PCR reads. The sample lists 300,000 to 450,000 distinct CDR3 sequences, 14% occurring once. Material: blood. These receptors came from a woman aged 55 to 70 with Graves' hyperthyroidism.

This clonotype was observed many times. The chain carries TRBV28 and TRBJ2-1; 14 bases align to TRBD2. Trimming cost V 3 bases and J 8 bases; bases outside gene matches: 3. Germline assignment: CDR1 MDHEN and CDR2 SYDVKM. The CDR3 runs 15 residues. The CDR3: CASSFATSGRDEQFF. CDR3 coding DNA: TGTGCCAGCAGTTTCGCGACTAGCGGGAGGGATGAGCAGTTCTTC.

This clonotype was detected many times. The CDR3 reads CASSLGLADSYEQYF. CDR3 DNA sequence: TGCGCCAGCAGCTTGGGGCTAGCTGACTCCTACGAGCAGTACTTC. J is TRBJ2-7 and V is TRBV5-1, with D possibly being TRBD2 (5 bases). The CDR3 has 15 residues. The ends were cut back, 0 bases at V and 0 bases at J, with 10 bases in the middle. Germline assignment: CDR1 SGHRS and CDR2 YFSETQ.

This clonotype was seen repeatedly, ten times or more. V is TRBV2 and J is TRBJ2-5; either TRBD1 or TRBD2 may supply D (5 bases each). The CDR3 is 13 residues long. CDR1 is SNHLY, CDR2 FYNNEI, per germline. V dropped 3 bases and J dropped 4 bases, with 9 bases sitting between them. The CDR3 sequence: CASSEGRAETQYF. DNA of the CDR3: TGTGCCAGCAGTGAGGGGCGGGCAGAGACCCAGTACTTC.

In this sample, this clonotype turned up a few times. The chain has TRBV29-1 and TRBJ1-2; 9 nucleotides agree with TRBD1. Per germline, CDR1 SQVTM and CDR2 ANQGSEA. With V trimmed by 6 bases and J by 6 bases, 5 bases remained unmatched. This CDR3 is built from 12 residues. CDR3 sequence reads: CSVRTGDHGYTF. The CDR3 DNA follows: TGCAGCGTACGGACAGGGGATCATGGCTACACCTTC.

This clonotype was found many times. The V call is TRBV18, the J call TRBJ2-7, with TRBD2 matching 11 bases. CDR3 length: 15 residues. V lost 5 bases to trimming and J lost 5 bases; unmatched junction nucleotides: 8. The germline V gene has CDR1 KGHSH and CDR2 LQKENI. CDR3 loop: CASSFYTSGSDEQYF. The CDR3 region has the DNA TGTGCCAGCTCATTTTATACTAGCGGGAGCGACGAGCAGTACTTC.

This clonotype was observed at least ten times. The chain links TRBV12-3 or TRBV12-4 to TRBJ2-2; D is uncertain. This CDR3 spans 15 amino acids. The ends were cut back, 5 bases at V and 0 bases at J, with 10 bases in the middle. The CDR3 DNA sequence: TGTGCCAGCAGTACCGGGTTGACGAACACCGGGGAGCTGTTTTTT. This sequence encodes CASSTGLTNTGELFF.

This clonotype was observed many times. The rearrangement uses TRBV28 and TRBJ2-7; 10 bases are a match to TRBD2. The germline CDR1 and CDR2 sequences are MDHEN and SYDVKM. This CDR3 has 15 amino acids. V was pared by 6 bases and J by 6 bases, with 11 bases of the junction left unmatched. This chain's CDR3 is CASRGGAGGPGEQYF. The CDR3 nucleotides read TGTGCCAGCAGAGGGGGAGCGGGAGGGCCGGGCGAGCAGTACTTC.

This clonotype appeared a few times. The chain links TRBV7-9 to TRBJ2-7; a weak D match, TRBD1 (6 bases). V was pared by 4 bases and J by 0 bases, with 16 bases between. This CDR3 is built from 16 residues. Germline assignment: CDR1 SEHNR and CDR2 FQNEAQ (reference sequence). This chain's CDR3 is CASSSAQGWSSYEQYF. The CDR3, as DNA: TGTGCCAGCAGCTCGGCGCAGGGGTGGAGCTCCTACGAGCAGTACTTC.

This clonotype was detected only a few times. The rearrangement joins TRBV29-1 to TRBJ2-5, with 8 bases aligning to TRBD1. From germline, CDR1 is SQVTM and CDR2 ANQGSEA. V shed 6 bases and J 1 base; nucleotides not matched to a gene: 4. This CDR3 is 13 amino acids long. The CDR3 nucleotides read TGCAGCGTCCCCGGACAGGGCCAAGAGACCCAGTACTTC. Translation: CSVPGQGQETQYF.

This clonotype was detected many times. The chain links TRBV27 to TRBJ2-3; D is uncertain. This CDR3 spans 18 amino acids. CDR1 is MNHEY and CDR2 is SMNVEV in the germline V gene (reference sequence). Trimming removed 0 bases from V and 1 base from J, with 17 bases in between. In DNA form, the CDR3 reads TGTGCCAGCAGTTTATCGGGCTACACGCTCATCCGCACAGATACGCAGTATTTT. This encodes CASSLSGYTLIRTDTQYF.